Presented here are 29 T cell receptor beta chains from one specimen sequenced in a study of beta chain features in type 1 diabetes (dated by TCRdb to 2016 to 2018). The study at large found these results: Type 1 diabetes patients showed a moderate but significant shortening of TCRB CDR3 length in all four CD4+ subsets.

Their recognized antigens are unknown. The library was made by the immunoSEQ multiplex PCR assay. The entire isolated RNA was reverse transcribed using the High Capacity cDNA Reverse Transcription Kit, and thus expressed TCRB transcripts were sequenced. Here the immuneACCESS table is served through TCRdb, limited to in-frame sequences with V and J called. Missing clones are a known gap in these copies; in checked studies unresolved V genes cover under half, and the rest lacks a known reason. The sample table records 350,000 to 400,000 clones; 10% to 15% of these occur just once. The ten most abundant clones make up approximately 0.011% of the sample. The sample was naive CD4+ T cells from blood. In light of the paper, this sample's cell subset or site label describes: true naive CD4+ T cells. The receptor source for this set is a woman aged 18-29 years with type 1 diabetes.

The sample holds a few counts of this clone. The chain uses TRBV7-6 and TRBJ2-7; the match to TRBD2 covers 9 bases. The V gene's germline CDR1 is SGHVS and CDR2 FNYEAQ. V lost 0 bases and J lost 4; bases outside the gene matches: 10. This CDR3 is 17 amino acids long. CDR3 nucleotides: TGTGCCAGCAGCTTAGCCCCCCAAGCGGGAGGCCGATACGAGCAGTACTTC. Translation gives CASSLAPQAGGRYEQYF.

The chain couples TRBV15 to TRBJ2-3; TRBD2 is a possible D gene (6 bases). The germline CDR1 and CDR2 sequences are LNHNV and YYDKDF (reference sequence). The CDR3 extends over 15 amino acids. Trimming pared 5 bases from V and 1 base from J, leaving 13 bases between. CDR3 sequence (DNA): TGTGCCACCAGCTCCCGGGGCGGGGGCACAGATACGCAGTATTTT. Translated, it gives CATSSRGGGTDTQYF.

This clone occurred a few times. DNA for the CDR3: TGTGCCAGCAGCGTAGGGCCCGGGAAACACGAGCAGTACTTC. The encoded protein is CASSVGPGKHEQYF. The V gene is TRBV9, the J gene TRBJ2-7; possible D gene TRBD2, 5 bases. Germline assignment: CDR1 SGDLS and CDR2 YYNGEE. The CDR3 spans 14 residues. V lost 0 bases and J lost 5, with 12 bases in between.

In its sample, this clone was seen a few times. The genes are TRBV7-2 and TRBJ1-5; TRBD1 matches at 8 bases. CDR3 length: 16 residues. With V trimmed by 6 bases and J by 5 bases, 12 bases remained unmatched. From germline, CDR1 is SGHTA and CDR2 FQGNSA. As DNA, the CDR3 is TGTGCCAGCAGTCCCACCCCCAGGGGGCTCGATCAGCCCCAGCATTTT. The encoded protein is CASSPTPRGLDQPQHF.

This clone occurred a few times. The chain has TRBV7-3 and TRBJ2-5, with a weak D call TRBD1 (6 bases). Germline lookup yields CDR1 SGHTA and CDR2 FQGTGA. The CDR3 has 14 residues. Between the trimmed V and J ends, which lost 4 bases and 1 base, there was a span of 10 bases. The CDR3 bases are TGTGCCAGCAGCTCCGGGACATCCCAAGAGACCCAGTACTTC. Amino acid sequence: CASSSGTSQETQYF.

The chain employs TRBV29-1 and TRBJ1-6, with D maybe TRBD1 (5 bases). The V gene lost 1 base and the J gene lost 10 bases, with 11 bases spanning the gap. CDR3 size: 13 residues. Germline V CDR1 and CDR2: SQVTM, ANQGSEA. The CDR3 sequence is CSVEGGFQSPLHF. Here the CDR3 DNA reads TGCAGCGTTGAAGGGGGCTTCCAGTCACCCCTCCACTTT. Based on the CDR3 plus reference TRBV29-1 and TRBJ1-6, the full variable domain is SAVISQKPSRDICQRGTSLTIQCQVDSQVTMMFWYRQQPGQSLTLIATANQGSEATYESGFVIDKFPISRPNLTFSTLTVSNMSPEDSSIYLCSVEGGFQSPLHFGNGTRLTVT.

This chain uses TRBV10-3 with TRBJ1-1; D possibly corresponds to TRBD1 (6 bases). Germline CDR1 reads ENHRY; CDR2 reads SYGVKD. The CDR3 consists of 13 residues. The V end was cut by 10 bases, the J end by 0 bases, with 12 bases between. This chain's CDR3 is CASRQDMNTEAFF. The CDR3 nucleotides are TGTGCCAGCCGACAGGACATGAACACTGAAGCTTTCTTT.

This clone showed up just a few times. This is likely a read error, given that the CDR3 carries no conserved phenylalanine or tryptophan at its end. The DNA is left out, because the CDR3 cannot be placed on it with certainty; the CDR3 is given as TCRdb lists it. V and J are TRBV30 and TRBJ2-3; the D segment call TRBD1 is taken from the table without a DNA check. The germline V gene has CDR1 GTSNPN and CDR2 SVGIG (reference sequence). From its first to its last residue, the CDR3 has 12 amino acids. The CDR3 loop reads CAWSVGQPDLGI.

This clone was counted only a few times. This chain links TRBV9 with TRBJ1-1; D perhaps matches TRBD1 (6 bases). Deletions cut 0 bases from V and 0 bases from J, with 12 bases between. From germline, CDR1 is SGDLS and CDR2 YYNGEE. This CDR3 has 16 amino acids. The CDR3 DNA reads TGTGCCAGCAGCGTAGGGGGACACGTTTTGAACACTGAAGCTTTCTTT. Its translation is CASSVGGHVLNTEAFF.

The chain has TRBV4-1 and TRBJ2-7; D call uncertain. V was cut by 0 bases and J by 4 bases, with 7 bases left in between. Germline V gene lookup returns CDR1 MGHRA and CDR2 YSYEKL. CDR3 length equals 13 residues. CDR3 residues: CASSQEVRYEQYF. In nucleotides, the CDR3 is TGCGCCAGCAGCCAAGAAGTCCGGTACGAGCAGTACTTC.

This rearrangement joins TRBV2 to TRBJ1-5; D not resolved. The CDR3 consists of 14 residues. Germline V gives CDR1 SNHLY, CDR2 FYNNEI. V was clipped by 3 bases and J by 4 bases, with 10 bases between them. Here the CDR3 reads CASSDRLRNQPQHF. In nucleotides, the CDR3 is TGTGCCAGCAGTGATCGGCTGAGGAATCAGCCCCAGCATTTT.

The chain combines TRBV28 with TRBJ1-5; D is perhaps TRBD1 (5 bases). The CDR3 runs 13 residues. Germline CDR1 MDHEN, CDR2 SYDVKM. Trimming cost V 10 bases and J 2 bases, with 12 bases left between them. CDR3: CATRAQGNQPQHF. CDR3 DNA: TGTGCCACCAGGGCCCAGGGCAATCAGCCCCAGCATTTT.

This clone was detected only a few times. The gene calls are TRBV29-1 and TRBJ2-3; 8 nucleotides align to TRBD2. Germline V CDR1 and CDR2: SQVTM, ANQGSEA. V was pared by 0 bases and J by 2 bases, with 7 bases of the junction left unmatched. The CDR3 totals 16 residues. CDR3 DNA sequence: TGCAGCGTTGAAGAATCAGCGGGAGTTTACACAGATACGCAGTATTTT. Translating it yields CSVEESAGVYTDTQYF.

This clone was observed a few times. This chain links TRBV13 with TRBJ2-7, with 7 bases aligning to TRBD2. The ends lost 5 bases at V and 1 base at J; junction bases unmatched: 11. The CDR3 is 16 amino acids. CDR1 and CDR2 from the germline V gene are PRHDT and FYEKMQ (reference sequence). The CDR3 DNA reads TGTGCCAGCAGCGAAATGGGGGGAGGGAGATCCTACGAGCAGTACTTC. It yields the protein CASSEMGGGRSYEQYF.

This clone appeared a few times. The rearrangement uses TRBV7-9 and TRBJ1-5, with 8 bases that match TRBD1. The CDR3 has 15 amino acids. CDR1 and CDR2 from the germline V gene are SEHNR and FQNEAQ (reference sequence). The junction had 5 bases not matched to a gene; V was cut back by 3 bases and J by 4 bases. CDR3 loop: CASSFGTGLNQPQHF. The CDR3 DNA sequence: TGTGCCAGCAGCTTCGGGACAGGCCTAAATCAGCCCCAGCATTTT.

The J gene is TRBJ1-2, the V gene TRBV7-9; TRBD1 aligns across 8 bases. The CDR3 runs to 14 residues. Germline CDR1 and CDR2: SEHNR and FQNEAQ (reference sequence). Trimming cost V 6 bases and J 6 bases; bases outside gene matches: 9. The CDR3 loop is CASSAGQGEDGYTF. The CDR3 DNA follows: TGTGCCAGCAGTGCCGGACAGGGCGAGGATGGCTACACCTTC.

A few counts support this clone. Other nucleotide sequences from this sample produce the same CDR3. The CDR3 DNA sequence: TGTGCCAGCTCACCAGGACAACGGAACACTGAAGCTTTCTTT. Its translation: CASSPGQRNTEAFF. V and J are TRBV18 and TRBJ1-1, with D possibly TRBD1 on 5 matching bases. Trimming cost V 2 bases and J 1 base, with 8 bases left between them. The CDR3 is made up of 14 amino acids. Germline V gene lookup returns CDR1 KGHSH and CDR2 LQKENI. Full variable domain (outside the CDR3, taken from reference TRBV18 and TRBJ1-1): NAGVMQNPRHLVRRRGQEARLRCSPMKGHSHVYWYRQLPEEGLKFMVYLQKENIIDESGMPKERFSAEFPKEGPSILRIQQVVRGDSAAYFCASSPGQRNTEAFFGQGTRLTVV.

V and J are TRBV25-1 and TRBJ2-3, with a possible D match to TRBD1 (5 bases). The germline V and J ends were trimmed by 5 bases and 4 bases, with 16 bases remaining between them. Looked up from germline, CDR1 is MGHDK and CDR2 is SYGVNS. The CDR3 covers 15 residues. The CDR3 DNA sequence: TGTGCCAGCAGTCAACCTAAAGGGGTGTCAGATACGCAGTATTTT. Its translation is CASSQPKGVSDTQYF.

The rearrangement uses TRBV25-1 and TRBJ2-1; 10 bases map to TRBD2. V shed 2 bases and J 10 bases; nucleotides not matched to a gene: 11. Germline assignment: CDR1 MGHDK and CDR2 SYGVNS. CDR3 length equals 16 residues. The CDR3 loop is CASSEVASGSPGEQFF. For the CDR3, the DNA is TGTGCCAGCAGTGAAGTCGCTAGCGGGAGCCCGGGGGAGCAGTTCTTC. The full variable domain, completed using reference TRBV25-1 and TRBJ2-1, is EADIYQTPRYLVIGTGKKITLECSQTMGHDKMYWYQQDPGMELHLIHYSYGVNSTEKGDLSSESTVSRIRTEHFPLTLESARPSHTSQYLCASSEVASGSPGEQFFGPGTRLTVL.

This clone has only a few counts. The genes are TRBV18 and TRBJ2-3, with D possibly matching TRBD2 (5 bases). Germline values: CDR1 KGHSH, CDR2 LQKENI. The germline V and J ends were trimmed by 2 bases and 0 bases, with 15 bases remaining between them. The CDR3 sequence is 17 residues long. The CDR3 protein is CASSPMESGLSTDTQYF. In nucleotides, the CDR3 is TGTGCCAGCTCACCAATGGAAAGCGGCCTAAGCACAGATACGCAGTATTTT.

The rearrangement joins TRBV7-2 to TRBJ2-7, with TRBD1 as a possible D gene (6 bases). Trimming left V 5 bases short and J 6 bases short, with 11 bases between. CDR3 size: 12 residues. From germline, CDR1 is SGHTA and CDR2 FQGNSA. CDR3: CASSPWGREQYF. DNA of the CDR3: TGTGCCAGCAGCCCGTGGGGGCGCGAGCAGTACTTC.

The V call is TRBV5-1, the J call TRBJ2-1; weak D call: TRBD2 (5 bases). Germline loops: CDR1 SGHRS, CDR2 YFSETQ. Trimming cost V 0 bases and J 10 bases, with 14 bases left between them. The CDR3 length is 14 residues. CDR3 amino acids: CASSLDGSVGEQFF. The CDR3 coding sequence is TGCGCCAGCAGCTTGGATGGTAGCGTGGGGGAGCAGTTCTTC.

This clone was counted only a few times. The gene calls are TRBV2 and TRBJ1-5, with unresolved D. The CDR3 has 14 amino acids. The V gene's germline CDR1 is SNHLY and CDR2 FYNNEI. The ends were cut back, 4 bases at V and 5 bases at J, with 12 bases in the middle. This CDR3 is CASSGMGSYQPQHF. The CDR3 DNA is TGTGCCAGCAGTGGGATGGGGAGCTATCAGCCCCAGCATTTT.

The chain links TRBV5-4 to TRBJ2-7; possibly TRBD1 for D (5 bases). The ends were cut back, 0 bases at V and 2 bases at J, with 9 bases in the middle. The CDR3 has 14 residues. Germline CDR1 reads SGHNT; CDR2 reads YYREEE (reference sequence). The CDR3 nucleotides read TGTGCCAGCAGCTTGGGACAGATCCCCTACGAGCAGTACTTC. It is translated as CASSLGQIPYEQYF.

The chain joins TRBV9 to TRBJ1-5, with D possibly TRBD1 on 5 matching bases. This CDR3 contains 13 residues. The germline gives CDR1 SGDLS, CDR2 YYNGEE. The V and J ends lost 4 bases and 7 bases respectively, with 12 bases between them. CDR3 in amino acids: CASSPGGAQPQHF. Here the CDR3 DNA reads TGTGCCAGCAGCCCTGGTGGGGCACAGCCCCAGCATTTT.

The chain's CDR3 is CASRPGSGGVTNEQFF. The CDR3 DNA follows: TGTGCCAGCAGGCCTGGCTCTGGCGGGGTTACCAATGAGCAGTTCTTC. The V call is TRBV9, the J call TRBJ2-1, with D maybe TRBD2 (6 bases). The CDR3 length is 16 residues. V was trimmed by 5 bases and J by 6 bases, leaving 21 bases between them. Germline V CDR1 and CDR2: SGDLS, YYNGEE. The complete variable domain, with remaining parts taken from reference TRBV9 and TRBJ2-1, reads DSGVTQTPKHLITATGQRVTLRCSPRSGDLSVYWYQQSLDQGLQFLIQYYNGEERAKGNILERFSAQQFPDLHSELNLSSLELGDSALYFCASRPGSGGVTNEQFFGPGTRLTVL.

Only a few counts were recorded for this clone. The genes are TRBV7-2 and TRBJ1-1; no definite D call. CDR1 and CDR2 (germline): SGHTA, FQGNSA. V shed 5 bases and J shed 4 bases, with 11 bases lying between them. This CDR3 has 13 amino acids. The CDR3 spells CASSPQAGTEAFF. CDR3 sequence (DNA): TGTGCCAGCAGCCCACAAGCGGGCACTGAAGCTTTCTTT.

This clone was observed a handful of times. V gene TRBV9 combines with J gene TRBJ1-2, with a tentative D call TRBD1 (6 bases). V lost 3 bases and J 0 bases, leaving 9 bases between the germline ends. This CDR3 is 14 amino acids long. The germline V gene encodes CDR1 SGDLS and CDR2 YYNGEE. CDR3 in DNA: TGTGCCAGCAGCGGGGACACGGCTAACTATGGCTACACCTTC. Translating it yields CASSGDTANYGYTF.

The V call is TRBV9, the J call TRBJ1-2; TRBD1 might be the D (5 bases). This CDR3 has 15 amino acids. V lost 0 bases and J 0 bases, leaving 9 bases between the germline ends. Germline loops: CDR1 SGDLS, CDR2 YYNGEE. Written as DNA, the CDR3 is TGTGCCAGCAGCGTAGAAACAGGAGCTAACTATGGCTACACCTTC. Translating it yields CASSVETGANYGYTF.